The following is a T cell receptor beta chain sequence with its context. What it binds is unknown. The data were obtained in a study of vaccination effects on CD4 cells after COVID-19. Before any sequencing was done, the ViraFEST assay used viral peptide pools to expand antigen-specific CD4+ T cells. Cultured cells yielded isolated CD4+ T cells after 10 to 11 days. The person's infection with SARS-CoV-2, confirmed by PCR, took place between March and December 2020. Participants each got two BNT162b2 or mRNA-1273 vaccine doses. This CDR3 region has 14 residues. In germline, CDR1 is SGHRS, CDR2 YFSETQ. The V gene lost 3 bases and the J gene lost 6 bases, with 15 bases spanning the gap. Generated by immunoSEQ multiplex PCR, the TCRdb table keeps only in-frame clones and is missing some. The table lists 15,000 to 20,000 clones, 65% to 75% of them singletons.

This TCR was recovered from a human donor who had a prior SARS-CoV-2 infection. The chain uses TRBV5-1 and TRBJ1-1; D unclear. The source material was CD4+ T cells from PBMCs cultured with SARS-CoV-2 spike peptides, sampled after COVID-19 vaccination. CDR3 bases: TGCGCCAGCAGCTCACAGACAACGGTGGCTGAAGCTTTCTTT. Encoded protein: CASSSQTTVAEAFF.